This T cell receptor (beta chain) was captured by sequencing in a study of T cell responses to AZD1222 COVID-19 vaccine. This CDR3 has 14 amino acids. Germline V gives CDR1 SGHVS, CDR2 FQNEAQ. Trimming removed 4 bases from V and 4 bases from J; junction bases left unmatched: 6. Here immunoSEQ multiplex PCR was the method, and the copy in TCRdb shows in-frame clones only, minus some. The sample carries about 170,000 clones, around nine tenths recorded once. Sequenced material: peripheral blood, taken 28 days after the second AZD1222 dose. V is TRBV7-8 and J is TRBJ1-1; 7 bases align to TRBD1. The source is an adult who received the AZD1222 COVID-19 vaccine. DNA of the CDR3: TGTGCCAGCAGCTCCTACAGGGGAGGCACTGAAGCTTTCTTT. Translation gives CASSSYRGGTEAFF.